This T cell receptor beta chain comes out of a study of T cells after yellow fever vaccination. TCRdb redid the calling of the 5' RACE reads with MiXCR, one entry per CDR3 protein. Counted here are 300,000 or so distinct CDR3 sequences, approximately 13% occurring once; the ten biggest clones make up less than 0.55%. At least ten counts were recorded for this clonotype. CDR1 DFQATT and CDR2 SNEGSKA come from the germline V gene (reference sequence). Trimming took off 3 bases at V and 2 bases at J, with 20 bases between the two ends. The CDR3 consists of 16 residues. The source is a man younger than 40 who received the YFV17D yellow fever vaccine. Material: CD4+ T cells sorted from PBMCs, obtained 45 days after the yellow fever booster vaccination. J is TRBJ2-7 and V is TRBV20-1; D may be TRBD2 (5 bases). CDR3 nucleotide sequence: TGCAGTGCTAGCCCCCAAACTAGTAGTGCCGCCTACGAGCAGTACTTC. This encodes CSASPQTSSAAYEQYF.